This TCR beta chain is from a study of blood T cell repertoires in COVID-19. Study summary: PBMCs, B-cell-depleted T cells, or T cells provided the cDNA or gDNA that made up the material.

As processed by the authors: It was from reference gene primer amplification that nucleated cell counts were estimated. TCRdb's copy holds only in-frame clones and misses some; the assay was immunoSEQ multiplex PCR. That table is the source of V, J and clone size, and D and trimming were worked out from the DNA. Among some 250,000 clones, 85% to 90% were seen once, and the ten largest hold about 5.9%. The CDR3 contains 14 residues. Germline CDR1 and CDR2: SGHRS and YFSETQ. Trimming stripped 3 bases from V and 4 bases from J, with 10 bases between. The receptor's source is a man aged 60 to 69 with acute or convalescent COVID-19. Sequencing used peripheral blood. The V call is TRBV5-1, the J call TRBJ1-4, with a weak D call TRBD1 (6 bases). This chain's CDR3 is CASSSQGLNEKLFF. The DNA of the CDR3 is TGCGCCAGCAGCTCACAGGGCCTTAATGAAAAACTGTTTTTT.